Following are 13 T cell receptor beta chains from one sample sequenced in a study of cytomegalovirus exposure and HLA in healthy donors (dated by TCRdb to 2016 to 2017). The library came from the immunoSEQ multiplex PCR assay. The multiplex PCR relied on a mix of 60 forward primers for TCR Vbeta segments and 13 reverse primers for TCR Jbeta segments. TCRdb took over this immuneACCESS table, retaining in-frame rearrangements with V and J assigned. Such tables are incomplete; in checked studies, under half of the missing clones stem from an unresolved V gene, and the remainder is unexplained. The sample table shows 200,000 to 250,000 clones, and approximately 80% are seen once. More than 1.3% of the sample is held by the ten biggest clonotypes. Material for sequencing was PBMCs. The receptors shown here come from a girl aged 5-17 years in good health and CMV-seronegative.

The chain links TRBV27 to TRBJ2-5, with TRBD1 matching over 11 bases. CDR3 length: 14 residues. Per germline, CDR1 MNHEY and CDR2 SMNVEV (reference sequence). The ends lost 5 bases at V and 5 bases at J; junction bases unmatched: 4. CDR3 sequence reads: CASSPGTGGETQYF. Written as DNA, the CDR3 is TGTGCCAGCAGTCCAGGGACAGGGGGTGAGACCCAGTACTTC.

The chain joins TRBV5-1 to TRBJ1-2; D is unclear. Per the germline V gene, CDR1 is SGHRS and CDR2 is YFSETQ. This CDR3 has 15 amino acids. Trimming cost V 0 bases and J 5 bases, with 14 bases left between them. DNA for the CDR3: TGCGCCAGCAGCTTGGGCGCGGTTGTCGGGTATGGCTACACCTTC. Translating it yields CASSLGAVVGYGYTF.

The genes are TRBV10-3 and TRBJ1-2; 9 nucleotides align to TRBD1. The CDR3 is made up of 12 amino acids. Germline V gene sequence: CDR1 ENHRY, CDR2 SYGVKD. V lost 4 bases and J lost 7; bases outside the gene matches: 1. CDR3 nucleotide sequence: TGTGCCATCAGTGGACAGGGGGGTGGCTACACCTTC. Its translation: CAISGQGGGYTF.

V is TRBV7-2 and J is TRBJ2-7; 10 nucleotides agree with TRBD2. Unmatched junction bases numbered 3, after V lost 8 bases and J lost 2 bases. This CDR3 is 13 amino acids long. CDR1 SGHTA and CDR2 FQGNSA come from the germline V gene. Here the CDR3 DNA reads TGTGCCAGCGCTAGCGGGGGACCCTACGAGCAGTACTTC. It translates to CASASGGPYEQYF. The full variable domain, with the rest looked up from reference TRBV7-2 and TRBJ2-7, is GAGVSQSPSNKVTEKGKDVELRCDPISGHTALYWYRQSLGQGLEFLIYFQGNSAPDKSGLPSDRFSAERTGGSVSTLTIQRTQQEDSAVYLCASASGGPYEQYFGPGTRLTVT.

The chain links TRBV7-2 to TRBJ2-1, with TRBD1 matching 8 bases. The CDR3 loop spans 17 amino acids. V lost 5 bases, J lost 1 base, and 10 bases stayed unmatched. The germline V gene has CDR1 SGHTA and CDR2 FQGNSA. The CDR3: CASSLRPGGASYNEQFF. The CDR3 DNA is TGTGCCAGCAGCCTACGGCCAGGGGGCGCTTCCTACAATGAGCAGTTCTTC.

This rearrangement joins TRBV4-3 to TRBJ1-1; D is undetermined. In germline, CDR1 is LGHNA, CDR2 YSLEER. V lost 2 bases and J 0 bases, leaving 7 bases between the germline ends. The CDR3 consists of 14 residues. The CDR3 region has the DNA TGCGCCAGCAGCCAATATAGTTTGAACACTGAAGCTTTCTTT. It specifies CASSQYSLNTEAFF.

V gene TRBV4-2 combines with J gene TRBJ1-5; TRBD1 matches 7 bases. Germline CDR1 LGHNA, CDR2 YNFKEQ. The CDR3 totals 15 residues. V trimming: 1 base; J trimming: 3 bases; junction bases outside the gene matches: 3. CDR3 DNA: TGTGCCAGCAGCCAAGGGGGACAGTCCAATCAGCCCCAGCATTTT. It translates to CASSQGGQSNQPQHF.

The chain joins TRBV28 to TRBJ2-3, with D possibly TRBD1 on 7 matching bases. Germline CDR1 reads MDHEN; CDR2 reads SYDVKM. V lost 2 bases to trimming and J lost 5 bases, with 14 bases between them. This CDR3 contains 15 residues. Here the CDR3 DNA reads TGTGCCAGCAGTTTAGGCAGGGGGGAGAAAGATACGCAGTATTTT. Its translation: CASSLGRGEKDTQYF.

This chain connects TRBV19 to TRBJ1-2, with 9 nucleotides matching TRBD1. V lost 6 bases and J lost 2; bases outside the gene matches: 4. Germline V gene sequence: CDR1 LNHDA, CDR2 SQIVND (reference sequence). The CDR3 consists of 14 residues. CDR3 residues: CASSDRGANYGYTF. DNA of the CDR3: TGTGCCAGTAGCGACAGGGGGGCCAACTATGGCTACACCTTC.

This chain links TRBV10-2 with TRBJ2-2; D call uncertain. The V gene lost 10 bases and the J gene lost 3 bases, with 9 bases spanning the gap. Germline-derived CDR1 and CDR2 are WSHSY and SAAADI. There are 12 residues in the CDR3. CDR3 nucleotide sequence: TGCGCCATACTGTCGGACACCGGGGAGCTGTTTTTT. As protein: CAILSDTGELFF.

The CDR3 reads CASSVASGQAYEQYF. The CDR3 nucleotides are TGTGCCAGTAGTGTGGCTAGCGGCCAAGCCTACGAGCAGTACTTC. This rearrangement joins TRBV19 to TRBJ2-7; 7 nucleotides agree with TRBD2. This CDR3 contains 15 residues. Germline V gene data show CDR1 as LNHDA and CDR2 as SQIVND (reference sequence). After removal of 5 bases from V and 2 bases from J, the junction contained 9 bases not matched to a gene.

The rearrangement uses TRBV5-6 and TRBJ2-2; 8 nucleotides agree with TRBD1. There are 15 residues in the CDR3. Trimming at V came to 4 bases and at J to 5 bases, leaving 7 bases not matched to a gene. CDR1 is SGHDT and CDR2 is YYEEEE in the germline V gene. The DNA of the CDR3 is TGTGCCAGCAGCACTCGGACAGGGTGGACCGGGGAGCTGTTTTTT. This gives the protein CASSTRTGWTGELFF.

The CDR3, as DNA: TGTGCCAGCAGCTTAGGAGACCGGGTCGCATACGAGCAGTACTTC. This encodes CASSLGDRVAYEQYF. The chain has TRBV7-8 and TRBJ2-7; D gene ambiguous. CDR3 length: 15 residues. Trimming shortened V by 1 base and J by 4 bases, and 14 bases separated the two germline ends. From germline, CDR1 is SGHVS and CDR2 FQNEAQ.